This note documents a single T cell receptor beta chain sequence. This record comes from a study of a mutant IDH1 vaccine in newly diagnosed glioma. The ends lost 6 bases at V and 5 bases at J; junction bases unmatched: 6. CDR1 is MNHEY and CDR2 is SMNVEV in the germline V gene (reference sequence). This CDR3 has 14 amino acids. Time point here: baseline, week 1 (first vaccination visit). Treatment: pre-vaccination baseline after standard-of-care therapy. The assay was immunoSEQ multiplex PCR, and TCRdb's table has in-frame clones only and misses some. The data hold about 92,000 clones, with roughly 80% observed a single time.

This specimen consisted of PBMCs, obtained from a glioma patient treated with radiotherapy, temozolomide or both. The TCR originated in a woman aged 45-65 years with glioma. The chain carries TRBV27 and TRBJ2-3, with TRBD1 matching 9 bases. CDR3 amino acids: CASRYRGQGDTQYF. The CDR3 coding sequence is TGTGCCAGCAGGTACAGGGGGCAGGGAGATACGCAGTATTTT.